The 27 T cell receptor beta chains below all came from one sample that was sequenced in a study of OX40 agonist ivuxolimab in advanced cancers. Libraries were made using the immunoSEQ multiplex PCR assay. Here the immuneACCESS table is served through TCRdb, limited to in-frame sequences with V and J called. Missing clones are a known gap in these copies; in checked studies unresolved V genes cover under half, and the rest lacks a known reason. The sample profile shows tens of thousands of clones; approximately 80% of them were found once. Clones ranked in the top ten supply about 2.7% of the sample. The sequencing here drew on CD4+ or CD8+ T cells sorted from blood, taken in a trial of the OX40 agonist ivuxolimab. Receptors were obtained from an adult with an advanced solid tumor such as melanoma, head and neck, liver or kidney cancer.

The chain recombines TRBV5-1 with TRBJ2-6; TRBD2 aligns across 12 bases. The CDR3 runs to 19 residues. Per the germline V gene, CDR1 is SGHRS and CDR2 is YFSETQ. Losses at the gene ends were 7 bases for V and 0 bases for J; bases not matched to a gene: 11. The CDR3 here is CASRSGTSGSISGANVLTF. The CDR3 nucleotides read TGCGCCAGCCGTTCCGGGACTAGCGGGTCCATCTCTGGGGCCAACGTCCTGACTTTC. The complete variable domain, with remaining parts taken from reference TRBV5-1 and TRBJ2-6, reads KAGVTQTPRYLIKTRGQQVTLSCSPISGHRSVSWYQQTPGQGLQFLFEYFSETQRNKGNFPGRFSGRQFSNSRSEMNVSTLELGDSALYLCASRSGTSGSISGANVLTFGAGSRLTVL.

CDR3: CASSPKQGARTEAFF. In nucleotides, the CDR3 is TGTGCCAGCAGCCCAAAACAGGGGGCGCGGACTGAAGCTTTCTTT. The chain uses TRBV11-1 and TRBJ1-1; 9 bases line up with TRBD1. The germline V gene encodes CDR1 SGHAT and CDR2 FQDESV (reference sequence). The V segment lost 5 bases and the J segment 5 bases; nucleotides outside the gene matches: 9. This CDR3 is built from 15 residues.

The J gene is TRBJ2-6, the V gene TRBV23-1, with D perhaps TRBD1 (5 bases). TRBV23-1 falls under the ORF class, with uncertain function. The germline V and J ends were trimmed by 7 bases and 0 bases, with 7 bases remaining between them. This CDR3 is 14 amino acids long. CDR3 loop: CASTQGSGANVLTF. CDR3 DNA: TGCGCCAGCACTCAGGGCTCTGGGGCCAACGTCCTGACTTTC.

The chain has TRBV10-2 and TRBJ2-7; no firm D call. With 0 bases removed from V and 7 bases from J, the gap between germline ends came to 10 bases. This CDR3 has 13 amino acids. Germline V gene sequence: CDR1 WSHSY, CDR2 SAAADI. The CDR3 spells CASSESGWGEQYF. CDR3 in DNA: TGCGCCAGCAGTGAGTCGGGTTGGGGAGAGCAGTACTTC.

In nucleotides, the CDR3 is TGTGCCAGCAGTTACGGGGACAGGGGGCGGGAGACCCAGTACTTC. As protein: CASSYGDRGRETQYF. This chain links TRBV6-6 with TRBJ2-5; 12 bases agree with TRBD1. The CDR3 has 15 residues. The germline V gene encodes CDR1 MNHNY and CDR2 SVGAGI (reference sequence). J lost 5 bases, V lost 2 bases, and 3 bases had no gene match.

This chain links TRBV19 with TRBJ1-2, with unresolved D. Trimming cost V 11 bases and J 1 base, with 14 bases left between them. This CDR3 contains 13 residues. Germline-derived CDR1 and CDR2 are LNHDA and SQIVND (reference sequence). Here the CDR3 DNA reads TGTGCCGCACAGCGGGCGGGTAACTATGGCTACACCTTC. Translation gives CAAQRAGNYGYTF. Supplemented by reference TRBV19 and TRBJ1-2, the full variable domain reads DGGITQSPKYLFRKEGQNVTLSCEQNLNHDAMYWYRQDPGQGLRLIYYSQIVNDFQKGDIAEGYSVSREKKESFPLTVTSAQKNPTAFYLCAAQRAGNYGYTFGSGTRLTVV.

This sequence joins TRBV19 and TRBJ2-2; D not resolved. The CDR3 contains 13 residues. Germline V gene data show CDR1 as LNHDA and CDR2 as SQIVND (reference sequence). Trimming took off 9 bases at V and 2 bases at J, with 10 bases between the two ends. CDR3 sequence (DNA): TGTGCCAGCGGTGTTTATAACACCGGGGAGCTGTTTTTT. It translates to CASGVYNTGELFF.

The chain couples TRBV6-1 to TRBJ2-3, with D possibly TRBD1 on 6 matching bases. This CDR3 region has 14 residues. The ends were cut back, 2 bases at V and 2 bases at J, with 8 bases in the middle. The germline V gene has CDR1 MNHNS and CDR2 SASEGT. The CDR3 loop reads CASSETGTTDTQYF. CDR3 nucleotides: TGTGCCAGCAGTGAAACAGGGACCACAGATACGCAGTATTTT.

The chain joins TRBV6-5 to TRBJ2-6; 7 positions match TRBD1. The CDR3 loop spans 15 amino acids. V lost 5 bases and J lost 4; bases outside the gene matches: 5. Germline CDR1 is MNHEY and CDR2 is SVGAGI. The CDR3 coding sequence is TGTGCCAGCAGTAAGACAGGGTGGGGGGCCAACGTCCTGACTTTC. Translation: CASSKTGWGANVLTF.

V is TRBV28 and J is TRBJ2-3; the D call may be TRBD1 or TRBD2 (5 bases each). The germline gives CDR1 MDHEN, CDR2 SYDVKM. The CDR3 covers 12 residues. V shed 5 bases and J shed 9 bases, with 12 bases lying between them. In DNA, the CDR3 is TGTGCCAGCAGTCGGGACGTTCAGACGCAGTATTTT. This encodes CASSRDVQTQYF.

The CDR3 DNA follows: TGTGCCAGCAGCATGCGGGGGGGCCAGAGCATTCAGTACTTC. It yields the protein CASSMRGGQSIQYF. This chain joins TRBV5-8 and TRBJ2-4; 9 nucleotides line up with TRBD2. Germline loops: CDR1 SGHTS, CDR2 YDEGEE. The CDR3 is 14 amino acids. V trimming: 4 bases; J trimming: 9 bases; junction bases outside the gene matches: 8.

Remarks on this clone: A much larger clone lies a single base off, so this may be a read error. The same CDR3 arises from other DNA sequences in this sample as well. This chain joins TRBV11-3 and TRBJ2-7, with unresolved D. Trimming removed 8 bases at V and 2 bases at J, with 7 bases between. The CDR3 sequence is 11 residues long. The germline gives CDR1 SGHNT, CDR2 YENEEA. For the CDR3, the DNA is TGTGCCAGCGGGCAAGCCTACGAGCAGTACTTC. Protein product: CASGQAYEQYF.

The chain has TRBV5-4 and TRBJ2-3, with 10 bases identical to TRBD2. With 0 bases clipped from V and 6 bases from J, the junction kept 4 bases outside the gene matches. This CDR3 is built from 15 residues. Germline V lookup: CDR1 SGHNT, CDR2 YYREEE (reference sequence). The CDR3 sequence: CASSLALAGADTQYF. The CDR3 DNA follows: TGTGCCAGCAGCTTGGCTCTAGCGGGGGCGGATACGCAGTATTTT.

This chain connects TRBV4-2 to TRBJ2-1; 7 nucleotides match TRBD2. This CDR3 spans 14 amino acids. Germline V gene lookup returns CDR1 LGHNA and CDR2 YNFKEQ. V shed 0 bases, J shed 5 bases, and the junction held 1 base outside the gene matches. CDR3 coding DNA: TGTGCCAGCAGCCAAGATGCGGGGGACAATGAGCAGTTCTTC. As protein: CASSQDAGDNEQFF.

The chain links TRBV7-3 to TRBJ2-6; D remains ambiguous. The V gene's germline CDR1 is SGHTA and CDR2 FQGTGA. The CDR3 spans 17 residues. Trimming cost V 2 bases and J 0 bases, with 11 bases left between them. CDR3 DNA: TGTGCCAGCAGCTTAGCAGTTCTTAGCTCTGGGGCCAACGTCCTGACTTTC. Its protein product is CASSLAVLSSGANVLTF.

This rearrangement joins TRBV21-1 to TRBJ2-2. TRBV21-1 is a pseudogene locus. The CDR3 is made up of 17 amino acids. The CDR3 bases are TGTGCCAGCAGCCTTGCGAAGGGGGAGGCCCCCCCCGGGGAGCTGTTTTTT. It codes for CASSLAKGEAPPGELFF.

J is TRBJ2-1 and V is TRBV5-5; D ambiguous. The CDR3 is 15 residues long. V gave up 0 bases and J gave up 0 bases, with 7 bases separating them. The germline V gene has CDR1 SGHKS and CDR2 YYEKEE (reference sequence). The chain's CDR3 is CASSLGPSSYNEQFF. CDR3 DNA sequence: TGTGCCAGCAGCTTGGGACCGAGCTCCTACAATGAGCAGTTCTTC.

The gene calls are TRBV18 and TRBJ2-1; 13 bases match TRBD2. The CDR3 loop spans 18 amino acids. CDR1 is KGHSH and CDR2 is LQKENI in the germline V gene. Losses at the gene ends were 0 bases for V and 8 bases for J; bases not matched to a gene: 10. The CDR3 sequence is CASSPPASGLAGMDEQFF. CDR3 coding DNA: TGTGCCAGCTCACCACCGGCGTCGGGACTAGCGGGAATGGATGAGCAGTTCTTC.

The CDR3: CATSILRGPQETQYF. In DNA, the CDR3 is TGTGCCACCAGCATCCTAAGGGGTCCTCAAGAGACCCAGTACTTC. This chain uses TRBV15 with TRBJ2-5; D is perhaps TRBD1 (5 bases). The CDR3 sequence is 15 residues long. The germline V gene encodes CDR1 LNHNV and CDR2 YYDKDF (reference sequence). V shed 4 bases and J shed 2 bases, with 14 bases lying between them. Combining the CDR3 with reference TRBV15 and TRBJ2-5 gives the whole variable domain DAMVIQNPRYQVTQFGKPVTLSCSQTLNHNVMYWYQQKSSQAPKLLFHYYDKDFNNEADTPDNFQSRRPNTSFCFLDIRSPGLGDTAMYLCATSILRGPQETQYFGPGTRLLVL.

The chain carries TRBV6-1 and TRBJ1-1; D is unresolved. Germline V gene data show CDR1 as MNHNS and CDR2 as SASEGT. V was pared by 6 bases and J by 10 bases, with 12 bases between. The CDR3 consists of 11 residues. The CDR3: CASRGSRAAFF. In DNA, the CDR3 is TGTGCCAGCAGGGGGAGCCGGGCAGCTTTCTTT.

The chain has TRBV19 and TRBJ1-2; 9 bases fit TRBD1. The CDR3 has 14 amino acids. From germline, CDR1 is LNHDA and CDR2 SQIVND (reference sequence). The V and J ends lost 7 bases and 3 bases, in that order; junction bases with no gene match: 6. CDR3 amino acids: CASTPTGGDYGYTF. The CDR3 DNA follows: TGTGCCAGTACCCCGACAGGGGGTGACTATGGCTACACCTTC.

The chain recombines TRBV6-1 with TRBJ1-5, with D hard to call. The germline V and J ends were trimmed by 0 bases and 7 bases, with 10 bases remaining between them. The germline V gene encodes CDR1 MNHNS and CDR2 SASEGT. The length of the CDR3 is 14 residues. CDR3 protein: CASSEATDGQPQHF. CDR3 nucleotides: TGTGCCAGCAGTGAAGCGACGGACGGGCAGCCCCAGCATTTT.

The chain carries TRBV2 and TRBJ2-7; D may be TRBD1 or TRBD2 (5 bases each). The CDR3 is made up of 13 amino acids. CDR1 is SNHLY and CDR2 is FYNNEI in the germline V gene. Deletions cut 7 bases from V and 9 bases from J, with 19 bases between. The CDR3 nucleotides are TGTGCCAGCACTCCAGGGAGAGTCCTTGGGCAGTACTTC. It is translated as CASTPGRVLGQYF.

CDR3 nucleotide sequence: TGCGCCAGCAGCTTGGCGGTGTCATCAGAGACCCAGTACTTC. Translation gives CASSLAVSSETQYF. The chain links TRBV5-1 to TRBJ2-5; D gene unclear. This CDR3 contains 14 residues. CDR1 and CDR2 (germline): SGHRS, YFSETQ. V was clipped by 0 bases and J by 4 bases, with 10 bases between them.

This sequence joins TRBV2 and TRBJ2-7, with 8 bases aligning to TRBD2. CDR3 length equals 14 residues. Germline values: CDR1 SNHLY, CDR2 FYNNEI. V gave up 9 bases and J gave up 0 bases; unmatched junction bases: 7. This CDR3 reads CASNLAGSSYEQYF. CDR3 DNA sequence: TGTGCCAGTAATTTAGCGGGGAGCTCCTACGAGCAGTACTTC.

The chain combines TRBV11-2 with TRBJ2-1; TRBD2 is a possible D gene (6 bases). The CDR3 runs 14 residues. Germline CDR1 reads SGHAT; CDR2 reads FQNNGV. The germline V and J ends were trimmed by 0 bases and 8 bases, with 11 bases remaining between them. CDR3 coding DNA: TGTGCCAGCAGCTTAGACGGCGGGGAGTATGAGCAGTTCTTC. It encodes CASSLDGGEYEQFF.

The chain is built from TRBV6-1 and TRBJ1-3, with TRBD1 as a possible D gene (5 bases). V lost 8 bases and J 0 bases, leaving 11 bases between the germline ends. The CDR3 is 14 residues long. Per germline, CDR1 MNHNS and CDR2 SASEGT. The CDR3 DNA sequence: TGTGCCAGCGGGACGTACCACTCTGGAAACACCATATATTTT. It encodes CASGTYHSGNTIYF.